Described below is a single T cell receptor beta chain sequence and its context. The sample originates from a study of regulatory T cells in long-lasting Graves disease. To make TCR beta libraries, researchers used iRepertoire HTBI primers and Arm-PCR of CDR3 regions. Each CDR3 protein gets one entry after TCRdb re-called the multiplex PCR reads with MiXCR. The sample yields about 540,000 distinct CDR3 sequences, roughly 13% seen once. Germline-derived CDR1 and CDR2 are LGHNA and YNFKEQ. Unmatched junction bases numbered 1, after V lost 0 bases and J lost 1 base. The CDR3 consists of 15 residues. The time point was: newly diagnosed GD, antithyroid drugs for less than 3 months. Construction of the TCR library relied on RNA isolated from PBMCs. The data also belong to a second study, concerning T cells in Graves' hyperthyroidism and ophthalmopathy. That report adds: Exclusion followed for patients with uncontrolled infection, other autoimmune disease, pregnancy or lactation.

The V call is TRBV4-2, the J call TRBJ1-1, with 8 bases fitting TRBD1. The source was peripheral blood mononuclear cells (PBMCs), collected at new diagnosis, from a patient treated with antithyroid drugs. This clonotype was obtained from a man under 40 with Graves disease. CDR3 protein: CASSQDDRGNTEAFF. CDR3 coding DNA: TGTGCCAGCAGCCAAGATGACAGGGGGAACACTGAAGCTTTCTTT.